Sequencing of this TCR beta chain was carried out in a study of beta chain features in type 1 diabetes. As concerns this clone: What it recognizes is unknown.

V dropped 2 bases and J dropped 2 bases, with 13 bases sitting between them. The CDR3 is made up of 16 amino acids. From germline, CDR1 is MNHNY and CDR2 SVGAGI (reference sequence). The study reverse transcribed the entire isolated RNA, so it sequenced expressed TCRB transcripts. TCRdb's table, derived via immunoSEQ multiplex PCR, lists solely in-frame clones and lacks some. The profile shows over 15,000 clones, 40% to 60% of them singletons. Points from the study as a whole: Moderate but significant shortening of TCRB CDR3s was recorded in all four CD4+ subsets from Type 1 diabetes patients.

Sample: stem cell memory CD4+ T cells from blood. This TCR was sampled from a man aged 18-30 years in good health. V usage is TRBV6-6 and J usage is TRBJ2-1; possibly TRBD2 for D (7 bases). The CDR3 sequence is CASSYGGAGTYNEQFF. CDR3 nucleotides: TGTGCCAGCAGTTACGGGGGGGCCGGGACCTACAATGAGCAGTTCTTC.